These 16 T cell receptor beta chains came from one sample sequenced in a study of blood T cell repertoires in COVID-19. Sequencing used immunoSEQ multiplex PCR; TCRdb keeps in-frame clones, though not all of them. The sample includes roughly 200,000 clones, 81% seen only once; the top ten take approximately 8%. Sequenced: peripheral blood. The receptors here all came from a woman of 80 years or more with acute or convalescent COVID-19.

The chain recombines TRBV29-1 with TRBJ2-2, with 11 bases aligning to TRBD2. The CDR3 runs to 16 residues. Germline V lookup: CDR1 SQVTM, CDR2 ANQGSEA. The V segment lost 3 bases and the J segment 7 bases; nucleotides outside the gene matches: 10. This CDR3 reads CSVEGRGLADVGELFF. CDR3 DNA: TGCAGCGTTGAGGGTAGGGGACTAGCGGACGTCGGGGAGCTGTTTTTT.

The chain uses TRBV12-3 or TRBV12-4 and TRBJ1-2; TRBD1 might be the D (6 bases). V lost 7 bases, J lost 4 bases, and 13 bases lay in between. The CDR3 has 13 residues. In nucleotides, the CDR3 is TGTGCCAGCACCCCCATGGGGGCCTATGGCTACACCTTC. This encodes CASTPMGAYGYTF.

This chain links TRBV6-2 or TRBV6-3 with TRBJ1-5; D might be TRBD1 (6 bases). The V end was cut by 4 bases, the J end by 0 bases, with 10 bases between. This CDR3 contains 15 residues. Germline V gene lookup returns CDR1 MNHEY and CDR2 SVGEGT. This CDR3 reads CASSSRTVSNQPQHF. The CDR3 nucleotides read TGTGCCAGCAGTTCCCGGACAGTTAGCAATCAGCCCCAGCATTTT.

The chain carries TRBV25-1 and TRBJ1-5; D is perhaps TRBD1 (5 bases). CDR3 length: 16 residues. Trimming took 3 bases from V and 0 from J, leaving 12 bases between them. CDR1 and CDR2 (germline): MGHDK, SYGVNS. The CDR3 DNA is TGTGCCAGCAGTGAGGGGCAGGTTTATAGCAATCAGCCCCAGCATTTT. Translation gives CASSEGQVYSNQPQHF.

The chain couples TRBV29-1 to TRBJ1-1; 7 nucleotides line up with TRBD1. V dropped 4 bases and J dropped 0; count of bases not matched to a gene: 5. CDR3 length equals 14 residues. The germline V gene has CDR1 SQVTM and CDR2 ANQGSEA. The CDR3 region has the DNA TGCAGCGTTGCAGAAGGGACAGTGAACACTGAAGCTTTCTTT. Amino acid sequence: CSVAEGTVNTEAFF.

The J gene is TRBJ2-6, the V gene TRBV6-4; 8 bases agree with TRBD1. The CDR3 runs to 15 residues. Germline CDR1 reads MRHNA; CDR2 reads SNTAGT. V lost 6 bases and J lost 2; bases outside the gene matches: 3. The CDR3 DNA is TGTGCCAGCAGCGAGGACAGGGCTGGGGCCAACGTCCTGACTTTC. Protein: CASSEDRAGANVLTF.

The genes are TRBV5-6 and TRBJ2-5; D ambiguous. Per germline, CDR1 SGHDT and CDR2 YYEEEE. The germline V and J ends were trimmed by 0 bases and 4 bases, with 13 bases remaining between them. The CDR3 loop spans 15 amino acids. This chain's CDR3 is CASSLGLVSSETQYF. CDR3 nucleotide sequence: TGTGCCAGCAGCTTGGGCCTAGTATCCTCAGAGACCCAGTACTTC.

The V and J genes are TRBV30 and TRBJ2-2, with 9 nucleotides matching TRBD1. Trimming at V came to 1 base and at J to 7 bases, leaving 7 bases not matched to a gene. The CDR3 has 15 residues. The V gene's germline CDR1 is GTSNPN and CDR2 SVGIG (reference sequence). As DNA, the CDR3 is TGTGCCTGGAGTGAGTTACAGGGGGCCGTCGGGGAGCTGTTTTTT. It yields the protein CAWSELQGAVGELFF.

The V gene is TRBV27, the J gene TRBJ1-1, with D tentatively TRBD1 (5 bases). The CDR3 has 13 amino acids. Germline V gene sequence: CDR1 MNHEY, CDR2 SMNVEV (reference sequence). V shed 5 bases and J shed 6 bases, with 13 bases lying between them. The CDR3 coding sequence is TGTGCCAGCAGTCCCCTTCGGGGGGCTGAAGCTTTCTTT. Residues: CASSPLRGAEAFF.

This chain joins TRBV5-1 and TRBJ1-5; D is perhaps TRBD1 (5 bases). The CDR3 covers 16 residues. Trimming left V 2 bases short and J 0 bases short, with 12 bases between. Germline assignment: CDR1 SGHRS and CDR2 YFSETQ. In DNA, the CDR3 is TGCGCCAGCAGCTTAGACAGCTCATATAGCAATCAGCCCCAGCATTTT. This gives the protein CASSLDSSYSNQPQHF.

V is TRBV6-1 and J is TRBJ1-4; 7 bases match TRBD1. The ends lost 3 bases at V and 9 bases at J; junction bases unmatched: 13. The germline V gene has CDR1 MNHNS and CDR2 SASEGT. The length of the CDR3 is 16 residues. CDR3 sequence reads: CASSDIAQGRGKKLFF. The CDR3 DNA is TGTGCCAGCAGTGACATCGCTCAGGGCAGGGGGAAAAAACTGTTTTTT.

The J gene is TRBJ2-2, the V gene TRBV5-4; TRBD1 matches 8 bases. Germline V gene data show CDR1 as SGHNT and CDR2 as YYREEE (reference sequence). The V segment lost 0 bases and the J segment 0 bases; nucleotides outside the gene matches: 1. The CDR3 is 16 residues long. CDR3 residues: CASSLGTGTNTGELFF. CDR3 sequence (DNA): TGTGCCAGCAGCTTGGGGACAGGGACGAACACCGGGGAGCTGTTTTTT.

CDR3 residues: CASSSPLRRSTDTQYF. In nucleotides, the CDR3 is TGTGCCAGCAGCTCCCCTCTGAGGAGGAGCACAGATACGCAGTATTTT. The chain uses TRBV11-2 and TRBJ2-3, with D perhaps matching TRBD2 (5 bases). Germline V CDR1 and CDR2: SGHAT, FQNNGV. CDR3 length equals 16 residues. V was cut by 4 bases and J by 0 bases, with 14 bases left in between. Supplemented by reference TRBV11-2 and TRBJ2-3, the full variable domain reads EAGVAQSPRYKIIEKRQSVAFWCNPISGHATLYWYQQILGQGPKLLIQFQNNGVVDDSQLPKDRFSAERLKGVDSTLKIQPAKLEDSAVYLCASSSPLRRSTDTQYFGPGTRLTVL.

The V and J genes are TRBV7-9 and TRBJ2-6; 10 nucleotides align to TRBD1. This CDR3 contains 18 residues. CDR1 is SEHNR and CDR2 is FQNEAQ in the germline V gene (reference sequence). Germline trimming cut 5 bases from V and 2 bases from J; bases unmatched to any gene: 9. The DNA of the CDR3 is TGTGCCAGCAGCCCGAGACGGGGACAGGGGACTGGGGCCAACGTCCTGACTTTC. Amino acid sequence: CASSPRRGQGTGANVLTF.

The V and J genes are TRBV30 and TRBJ1-2, with D uncertain. Germline V CDR1 and CDR2: GTSNPN, SVGIG (reference sequence). CDR3 size: 13 residues. Trimming stripped 0 bases from V and 4 bases from J, with 9 bases between. Written as DNA, the CDR3 is TGTGCCTGGAGTGTAATATCCGGCTATGGCTACACCTTC. This translates into CAWSVISGYGYTF.

The chain couples TRBV10-1 to TRBJ2-1; D gene ambiguous. V dropped 2 bases and J dropped 8 bases, with 10 bases sitting between them. Germline V gene data show CDR1 as WNHNN and CDR2 as SYGVQD (reference sequence). The CDR3 length is 13 residues. CDR3 protein: CASSEKPGDEQFF. CDR3 nucleotide sequence: TGCGCCAGCAGTGAGAAACCAGGCGATGAGCAGTTCTTC.